The 7 T cell receptor beta chains below come from one sample, sequenced in a study of Ad26.COV2.S vaccination and SARS-CoV-2 variants. Sequencing was performed with immunoSEQ multiplex PCR; in TCRdb, only in-frame clones are kept and a portion is missing. The top ten hold approximately 4% of the sample, which has approximately 420,000 clones, more than 75% seen once. Indicated treatment: around 19 received Ad26.COV2.S at low or high dose, single or two shots; about 5 received placebo; per-sample allocation not given. Sampling was done on day 63 after the first vaccine or placebo injection. Sequenced here: peripheral blood, sampled in a trial of Ad26.COV2.S vaccine versus placebo. The receptors derive from a person between 18 and 65 years old who received the Ad26.COV2.S COVID-19 vaccine or a placebo.

This clone has only a few counts. This sequence joins TRBV27 and TRBJ1-2; perhaps TRBD1 as D (5 bases). Between the trimmed V and J ends, which lost 2 bases and 8 bases, there was a span of 12 bases. The CDR3 consists of 13 residues. CDR1 is MNHEY, CDR2 SMNVEV, per germline (reference sequence). The CDR3 loop is CASSLGWGSGYTF. CDR3 DNA sequence: TGTGCCAGCAGTTTAGGTTGGGGGTCCGGCTACACCTTC.

The V call is TRBV7-2, the J call TRBJ1-6; no clear D. The germline V and J ends were trimmed by 1 base and 10 bases, with 20 bases remaining between them. The CDR3 length is 17 residues. Germline CDR1 and CDR2: SGHTA and FQGNSA. CDR3 in amino acids: CASSLDFSRLVGSPLHF. CDR3 DNA: TGTGCCAGCAGCTTAGATTTCAGCAGGTTGGTTGGATCACCCCTCCACTTT.

V gene TRBV4-3 combines with J gene TRBJ2-2; a possible D gene is TRBD2 (5 bases). The CDR3 length is 16 residues. V was clipped by 4 bases and J by 1 base, with 13 bases between them. The germline V gene has CDR1 LGHNA and CDR2 YSLEER. The CDR3 region is CASSLQRGLNTGELFF. In nucleotides, the CDR3 is TGCGCCAGCAGCCTACAACGGGGATTGAACACCGGGGAGCTGTTTTTT.

This chain links TRBV24-1 with TRBJ2-7, with D unresolved. Germline V gene data show CDR1 as KGHDR and CDR2 as SFDVKD. Deletions cut 1 base from V and 0 bases from J, with 6 bases between. The CDR3 has 14 residues. The CDR3 protein is CATSDFPNSYEQYF. The CDR3 bases are TGTGCCACCAGTGATTTCCCGAACTCCTACGAGCAGTACTTC.

The genes are TRBV6-5 and TRBJ1-2; the D is unclear. Germline CDR1 and CDR2: MNHEY and SVGAGI. The CDR3 runs 13 residues. The V and J ends lost 2 bases and 3 bases respectively, with 7 bases between them. CDR3 region: CASSYGLYYGYTF. The CDR3 region has the DNA TGTGCCAGCAGTTACGGTCTTTACTATGGCTACACCTTC.

This clone was counted once. The chain combines TRBV4-1 with TRBJ2-7; tentative D call: TRBD2 (6 bases). This CDR3 is 17 amino acids long. Trimming left V 1 base short and J 4 bases short, with 20 bases between. CDR1 and CDR2 (germline): MGHRA, YSYEKL. The CDR3 DNA sequence: TGCGCCAGCAGCCAAGCGGTCCATGGGGGGTACCTATACGAGCAGTACTTC. Translation: CASSQAVHGGYLYEQYF.

This chain uses TRBV5-4 with TRBJ2-3, with D possibly being TRBD1 or TRBD2 (6 bases each). The CDR3 loop spans 14 amino acids. CDR1 is SGHNT and CDR2 is YYREEE in the germline V gene (reference sequence). Deletions cut 2 bases from V and 4 bases from J, with 11 bases between. CDR3 DNA: TGTGCCAGCAGCTTTGGAGGGGGTGCAGATACGCAGTATTTT. It translates to CASSFGGGADTQYF. The entire variable domain, with the rest obtained from reference TRBV5-4 and TRBJ2-3, is as follows: ETGVTQSPTHLIKTRGQQVTLRCSSQSGHNTVSWYQQALGQGPQFIFQYYREEENGRGNFPPRFSGLQFPNYSSELNVNALELDDSALYLCASSFGGGADTQYFGPGTRLTVL.